A selection of T cell receptor beta chains follows, all from one sample in a study of cytomegalovirus exposure and HLA in healthy donors. TCRdb's table, derived via immunoSEQ multiplex PCR, lists solely in-frame clones and lacks some. The table shows about 160,000 clones, with over 60% occurring only once. Sample: PBMCs. These TCRs come from a woman aged 45-59 years in good health and CMV-seropositive. Each CDR3 is given with its conserved first and last residue. A D gene is named only where the DNA matches it firmly. Clone sizes are given selectively: once, few, many, or a class where the clone is expanded.

clone size	D gene	CDR3 length	V gene	J gene	CDR3 DNA	CDR3 protein
.	TRBD1	12	TRBV19	TRBJ1-2	TGTGCCAGTACCGACAGGGGCATCGGCTACACCTTC	CASTDRGIGYTF
.	.	13	TRBV11-2	TRBJ2-6	TGTGCCAGCAGCGTATCTGGGGCCAACGTCCTGACTTTC	CASSVSGANVLTF
.	TRBD2	16	TRBV7-2	TRBJ2-3	TGTGCCAGCAGCCAAGGACTAGCGGGACCCACAGATACGCAGTATTTT	CASSQGLAGPTDTQYF
.	TRBD2	11	TRBV20-1	TRBJ2-1	TGCAGTGCTAGCTTAGCGGGGGGGCGGTTCTTC	CSASLAGGRFF
.	.	16	TRBV4-1	TRBJ2-7	TGCGCCAGCAGCCAAGAGGGGTGGATGGGGGGGCGCGAGCAGTACTTC	CASSQEGWMGGREQYF
.	TRBD1	16	TRBV28	TRBJ1-2	TGTGCCAGCAGTTTCCTCCAGGGGGGAACTAACTATGGCTACACCTTC	CASSFLQGGTNYGYTF
.	.	11	TRBV6-4	TRBJ2-7	TGTGCCAGTAGTGCATGTTGCGAGCAGTACTTC	CASSACCEQYF
few	TRBD1	15	TRBV18	TRBJ1-4	TGTGCCAGCTCACCACCGGGACAGGGGCCTGAAAAACTGTTTTTT	CASSPPGQGPEKLFF
once	TRBD1	15	TRBV4-1	TRBJ1-2	TGCGCCAGCAGCCAATCTAAGGACAGGGGCTTGGGCTACACCTTC	CASSQSKDRGLGYTF
.	.	14	TRBV11-2	TRBJ1-1	TGTGCCAGCAGCTTTTTGACTGTGAACACTGAAGCTTTCTTT	CASSFLTVNTEAFF
.	.	11	TRBV5-6	TRBJ1-1	TGTGCCAGCAGATCGTTGACTGAAGCTTTCTTT	CASRSLTEAFF
.	.	15	TRBV6-1	TRBJ1-1	TGTGCCAGCAGTGAAGAGATGCGGACAGACACTGAAGCTTTCTTT	CASSEEMRTDTEAFF
.	TRBD2	15	TRBV2	TRBJ2-1	TGTGCCAGCAGTATAGCGGGAGGGCCCCACAATGAGCAGTTCTTC	CASSIAGGPHNEQFF
.	.	15	TRBV7-3	TRBJ2-1	TGTGCCAGCAGCTTACGGGGGAGCTCCTACAATGAGCAGTTCTTC	CASSLRGSSYNEQFF
.	.	13	TRBV6-5	TRBJ1-1	TGTGCCAGCAGTTACTTCCGACAGTCTGAAGCTTTCTTT	CASSYFRQSEAFF
.	TRBD1	16	TRBV7-9	TRBJ1-1	TGTGCCAGCAGCCTTAACAGGGGGTTAAGGAACACTGAAGCTTTCTTT	CASSLNRGLRNTEAFF
.	TRBD2	15	TRBV9	TRBJ2-5	TGTGCCAGCAGCTCTTCGGGAGGGGGACAAGAGACCCAGTACTTC	CASSSSGGGQETQYF
.	.	12	TRBV4-1	TRBJ2-3	TGCGCCAGCAGCCAAGATAAAGATACGCAGTATTTT	CASSQDKDTQYF
.	.	14	TRBV2	TRBJ2-2	TGTGCCAGCATTTATCAGGCAGGGACCGGGGAGCTGTTTTTT	CASIYQAGTGELFF
.	.	18	TRBV6-1	TRBJ2-3	TGTGCCAGCAGTGAACCAAGTCGTTGGGGACTCGGCACAGATACGCAGTATTTT	CASSEPSRWGLGTDTQYF
.	TRBD2	15	TRBV4-1	TRBJ2-5	TGCGCCAGCAGCCATCCGGGACTACCCGAAGAGACCCAGTACTTC	CASSHPGLPEETQYF
.	.	15	TRBV6-5	TRBJ1-6	TGTGCCAGCAGATCAAAGACAGTTTATAATTCACCCCTCCACTTT	CASRSKTVYNSPLHF
.	.	13	TRBV25-1	TRBJ1-2	TGTGCCAGCAGTGGGGTTAGGAGCTATGGCTACACCTTC	CASSGVRSYGYTF
.	.	13	TRBV4-3	TRBJ1-1	TGCGCCAGCAGCCAAGAAGGAGTTACTGAAGCTTTCTTT	CASSQEGVTEAFF
once	.	12	TRBV2	TRBJ2-2	TGTGCCAGCGAGGTGTACACCGGGGAGCTGTTTTTT	CASEVYTGELFF
.	.	13	TRBV5-8	TRBJ1-4	TGTGCCAGCAGTTCCAGGGAGGGATCGAAACTGTTTTTT	CASSSREGSKLFF
.	TRBD1	14	TRBV18	TRBJ1-5	TGTGCCAGCTCCCCGGGACAGGGCAATCAGCCCCAGCATTTT	CASSPGQGNQPQHF
.	TRBD2	15	TRBV28	TRBJ2-5	TGTGCCAGCAGTTCCCCGACTAGCGGCAGGCAGACCCAGTACTTC	CASSSPTSGRQTQYF
.	TRBD1	15	TRBV7-8	TRBJ2-7	TGTGCCAGCAGCCCTCCTGGGACAGGCCTCCTAGGGCAGTACTTC	CASSPPGTGLLGQYF
.	TRBD1	16	TRBV7-2	TRBJ1-5	TGTGCCAGCAGCTACGACAGGGGGCGAAGCAATCAGCCCCAGCATTTT	CASSYDRGRSNQPQHF
.	.	16	TRBV28	TRBJ2-4	TGTGCCAGCACTATTCAAACTCCCGTAGCCAAAAACATTCAGTACTTC	CASTIQTPVAKNIQYF
.	TRBD2	16	TRBV2	TRBJ2-5	TGTGCCAGCAGTGAAGCGCCGTGGGGGGGCCAAGAGACCCAGTACTTC	CASSEAPWGGQETQYF
.	.	15	TRBV2	TRBJ1-6	TGTGCCAGCAGTGTGGTGGGGCTGAACCCGTCACCCCTCCACTTT	CASSVVGLNPSPLHF
.	.	15	TRBV5-6	TRBJ1-1	TGTGCCAGCAGCTTTGACAGAGTCATGAACACTGAAGCTTTCTTT	CASSFDRVMNTEAFF
few	.	13	TRBV2	TRBJ2-5	TGTGCCAGCAGTGATAATAAACAAGAGACCCAGTACTTC	CASSDNKQETQYF
.	.	14	TRBV29-1	TRBJ2-3	TGCAGCGTGATCCCGGGGGGCAACCCGAATACGCAGTATTTT	CSVIPGGNPNTQYF
.	TRBD2	16	TRBV10-3	TRBJ2-3	TGTGCCATCAGTGTTGGACTAGCGGGGGGCACAGATACGCAGTATTTT	CAISVGLAGGTDTQYF
.	TRBD2	18	TRBV10-1	TRBJ2-2	TGCGCCAGCAGTGAGTTAGGTCTAGCGGGGGCCGACACCGGGGAGCTGTTTTTT	CASSELGLAGADTGELFF
.	TRBD1	13	TRBV19	TRBJ1-5	TGTGCCAGTACCGGGACAGGGAATCAGCCCCAGCATTTT	CASTGTGNQPQHF
.	TRBD2	18	TRBV2	TRBJ2-2	TGTGCCAGCAGTGATTGGAGTAGCGGGAGGGCCCTGGGCGGGGAGCTGTTTTTT	CASSDWSSGRALGGELFF
.	.	16	TRBV7-9	TRBJ1-6	TGTGCCAGCAGCTTAAAGGGGCCCTTCTATAATTCACCCCTCCACTTT	CASSLKGPFYNSPLHF
.	.	14	TRBV13	TRBJ1-2	TGTGCCAGCAGCTTAGGACAGGGAGACTATGGCTACACCTTC	CASSLGQGDYGYTF
.	TRBD1	16	TRBV18	TRBJ1-6	TGTGCCAGCTCACCCTCCACAGGGGGTTGGGGGTCACCCCTCCACTTT	CASSPSTGGWGSPLHF
.	TRBD1	15	TRBV28	TRBJ1-4	TGTGCCAGCAGTTACGCAGGGGGAACTAATGAAAAACTGTTTTTT	CASSYAGGTNEKLFF
.	TRBD1	14	TRBV6-6	TRBJ1-1	TGTGCCAGCACGCACGGACAGGGGGACACTGAAGCTTTCTTT	CASTHGQGDTEAFF
.	TRBD1	17	TRBV18	TRBJ1-2	TGTGCCAGCTCACCCCGCGCGGCGGGACAGGGGAACTATGGCTACACCTTC	CASSPRAAGQGNYGYTF
.	.	15	TRBV6-5	TRBJ2-5	TGTGCCAGCAGTTACCAAGGACTGGGAGGAGAGACCCAGTACTTC	CASSYQGLGGETQYF
few	TRBD1	14	TRBV28	TRBJ1-2	TGTGCCAGCAGTTTCACAGGGGCTGGGGAGGGCTACACCTTC	CASSFTGAGEGYTF
once	TRBD1	14	TRBV28	TRBJ1-2	TGTGCCAGCAGCGAACCTACAGGGGGCCTCGGCTACACCTTC	CASSEPTGGLGYTF
.	TRBD2	17	TRBV13	TRBJ2-3	TGTGCCAGCAGCTTAAATTTGGGCGGGGGATACACAGATACGCAGTATTTT	CASSLNLGGGYTDTQYF
.	TRBD1	14	TRBV27	TRBJ1-2	TGTGCCAGCAGTCACGGGACAGGGGTTTATGGCTACACCTTC	CASSHGTGVYGYTF
few	TRBD1	16	TRBV18	TRBJ1-3	TGTGCCAGCTCACCACCGGAGGGGGCATTTGGAAACACCATATATTTT	CASSPPEGAFGNTIYF
few	TRBD1	17	TRBV30	TRBJ1-2	TGTGCCTGGAGTGTGGGGAACAGGGGACGAGGAAACTATGGCTACACCTTC	CAWSVGNRGRGNYGYTF